These T cell receptor beta chains were read from a single sample in a study of control samples from healthy donors and cancer patients. Some clones are missing from TCRdb's copy, which holds only in-frame ones; the method was immunoSEQ multiplex PCR. The sample lists 65,000 to 95,000 clones; about 89% were seen once. Sequenced sample: blood. These receptors were taken from a man aged 45-60 years in good health. Both conserved end residues are part of each CDR3. A D gene is named only where the DNA matches it firmly. Only part of the rows carry a size: once, few, many, or a class if the clone is expanded.

d_call: TRBD1
j_call: TRBJ1-6
cdr3_length: 14
v_call: TRBV2
clone_size: few
cdr3_aa: CASIGQVNNSPLHF
cdr3_nt: TGTGCCAGCATTGGACAGGTGAACAATTCACCCCTCCACTTT

d_call: .
j_call: TRBJ2-5
cdr3_length: 15
v_call: TRBV6-2/TRBV6-3
clone_size: few
cdr3_aa: CASSYSGGVKETQYF
cdr3_nt: TGTGCCAGCAGTTACTCAGGGGGTGTAAAAGAGACCCAGTACTTC

d_call: TRBD2
j_call: TRBJ2-1
cdr3_length: 14
v_call: TRBV6-5
clone_size: .
cdr3_aa: CASSRLAGVNEQFF
cdr3_nt: TGTGCCAGCAGCCGACTAGCGGGGGTGAATGAGCAGTTCTTC

d_call: TRBD1
j_call: TRBJ1-2
cdr3_length: 14
v_call: TRBV28
clone_size: .
cdr3_aa: CASMTLGQGHGYTF
cdr3_nt: TGTGCCAGCATGACCCTGGGACAGGGCCATGGCTACACCTTC

d_call: TRBD1
j_call: TRBJ1-1
cdr3_length: 14
v_call: TRBV15
clone_size: few
cdr3_aa: CATSRGGGPPEAFF
cdr3_nt: TGTGCCACCAGCAGAGGAGGGGGCCCCCCTGAAGCTTTCTTT

d_call: .
j_call: TRBJ1-2
cdr3_length: 14
v_call: TRBV4-3
clone_size: .
cdr3_aa: CASSQDPLSSVYTF
cdr3_nt: TGCGCCAGCAGCCAAGATCCCCTAAGTTCTGTCTACACCTTC

d_call: .
j_call: TRBJ2-4
cdr3_length: 15
v_call: TRBV30
clone_size: .
cdr3_aa: CAWSAGGQSKNIQYF
cdr3_nt: TGTGCCTGGAGTGCCGGTGGACAGTCCAAAAACATTCAGTACTTC

d_call: .
j_call: TRBJ2-3
cdr3_length: 13
v_call: TRBV3-1/TRBV3-2
clone_size: .
cdr3_aa: CASSQGLGDTQYF
cdr3_nt: TGTGCCAGCAGCCAAGGGTTGGGAGATACGCAGTATTTT

d_call: .
j_call: TRBJ1-5
cdr3_length: 15
v_call: TRBV15
clone_size: .
cdr3_aa: CATSRDPNGNQPQHF
cdr3_nt: TGTGCCACCAGCAGAGATCCGAATGGCAATCAGCCCCAGCATTTT

d_call: .
j_call: TRBJ2-1
cdr3_length: 11
v_call: TRBV5-6
clone_size: .
cdr3_aa: CASSSHNEQFF
cdr3_nt: TGTGCCAGCAGCTCGCACAATGAGCAGTTCTTC

d_call: .
j_call: TRBJ1-1
cdr3_length: 12
v_call: TRBV2
clone_size: .
cdr3_aa: CASRVSGTRGFF
cdr3_nt: TGTGCCAGCAGAGTGTCCGGGACACGGGGTTTCTTT

d_call: TRBD1
j_call: TRBJ1-2
cdr3_length: 13
v_call: TRBV6-5
clone_size: once
cdr3_aa: CASRWGTGDGYTF
cdr3_nt: TGTGCCAGCAGGTGGGGGACAGGGGACGGCTACACCTTC

d_call: TRBD1
j_call: TRBJ1-1
cdr3_length: 15
v_call: TRBV4-1
clone_size: .
cdr3_aa: CASSPRQGGNTEAFF
cdr3_nt: TGCGCCAGCAGCCCTAGACAGGGGGGGAACACTGAAGCTTTCTTT

d_call: TRBD1
j_call: TRBJ2-5
cdr3_length: 15
v_call: TRBV7-2
clone_size: .
cdr3_aa: CASGPTGVQGETQYF
cdr3_nt: TGTGCCAGCGGCCCGACAGGGGTGCAAGGGGAGACCCAGTACTTC

d_call: .
j_call: TRBJ1-5
cdr3_length: 12
v_call: TRBV2
clone_size: .
cdr3_aa: CASSEAFQPQHF
cdr3_nt: TGTGCCAGCAGTGAAGCTTTCCAGCCCCAGCATTTT

d_call: .
j_call: TRBJ2-5
cdr3_length: 14
v_call: TRBV19
clone_size: .
cdr3_aa: CASSTPGKQETQYF
cdr3_nt: TGTGCCAGTAGTACCCCAGGGAAACAAGAGACCCAGTACTTC

d_call: TRBD2
j_call: TRBJ2-2
cdr3_length: 16
v_call: TRBV4-3
clone_size: .
cdr3_aa: CASSPLTSGRSGELFF
cdr3_nt: TGCGCCAGCAGCCCGTTGACTAGCGGGAGGAGCGGGGAGCTGTTTTTT

d_call: .
j_call: TRBJ1-1
cdr3_length: 15
v_call: TRBV2
clone_size: .
cdr3_aa: CASSADSLMNTEAFF
cdr3_nt: TGTGCCAGCAGCGCGGACAGTTTAATGAACACTGAAGCTTTCTTT

d_call: TRBD1
j_call: TRBJ2-5
cdr3_length: 14
v_call: TRBV18
clone_size: once
cdr3_aa: CASSPGQVQETQYF
cdr3_nt: TGTGCCAGCTCACCCGGACAGGTTCAAGAGACCCAGTACTTC

d_call: TRBD1
j_call: TRBJ1-6
cdr3_length: 15
v_call: TRBV7-6
clone_size: .
cdr3_aa: CASSETWDRASPLHF
cdr3_nt: TGTGCCAGCAGCGAAACCTGGGACAGGGCCTCACCCCTCCACTTT

d_call: .
j_call: TRBJ1-6
cdr3_length: 15
v_call: TRBV5-1
clone_size: .
cdr3_aa: CASSTSGGANSPLHF
cdr3_nt: TGCGCCAGCAGCACCTCGGGAGGGGCTAATTCACCCCTCCACTTT

d_call: TRBD1
j_call: TRBJ2-4
cdr3_length: 16
v_call: TRBV7-2
clone_size: .
cdr3_aa: CASSDTGELAKNIQYF
cdr3_nt: TGTGCCAGCAGCGATACAGGGGAGCTAGCCAAAAACATTCAGTACTTC

d_call: TRBD1
j_call: TRBJ1-5
cdr3_length: 15
v_call: TRBV6-5
clone_size: .
cdr3_aa: CASSTQGAGNQPQHF
cdr3_nt: TGTGCCAGCAGTACTCAGGGGGCGGGCAATCAGCCCCAGCATTTT

d_call: .
j_call: TRBJ1-1
cdr3_length: 13
v_call: TRBV7-6
clone_size: .
cdr3_aa: CASSLSSATEAFF
cdr3_nt: TGTGCCAGCAGCTTAAGTTCGGCCACTGAAGCTTTCTTT

d_call: TRBD1
j_call: TRBJ2-1
cdr3_length: 13
v_call: TRBV19
clone_size: .
cdr3_aa: CASSIETGGGQFF
cdr3_nt: TGTGCCAGTAGTATAGAGACAGGGGGCGGACAGTTCTTC

d_call: TRBD1
j_call: TRBJ1-2
cdr3_length: 13
v_call: TRBV19
clone_size: .
cdr3_aa: CASSTFQGGGYTF
cdr3_nt: TGTGCCAGTAGTACCTTCCAGGGGGGTGGCTACACCTTC

d_call: TRBD2
j_call: TRBJ2-1
cdr3_length: 18
v_call: TRBV3-1/TRBV3-2
clone_size: .
cdr3_aa: CASSQSGLAAGSYNEQFF
cdr3_nt: TGTGCCAGCAGCCAATCGGGACTAGCGGCAGGCTCCTACAATGAGCAGTTCTTC

d_call: .
j_call: TRBJ2-2
cdr3_length: 16
v_call: TRBV11-2
clone_size: .
cdr3_aa: CASSLAYLGGTGELFF
cdr3_nt: TGTGCCAGCAGCTTAGCCTACCTAGGGGGGACCGGGGAGCTGTTTTTT

d_call: .
j_call: TRBJ1-2
cdr3_length: 12
v_call: TRBV14
clone_size: once
cdr3_aa: CASSLTLGGYTF
cdr3_nt: TGTGCCAGCAGCCTTACGTTGGGGGGCTACACCTTC

d_call: .
j_call: TRBJ1-2
cdr3_length: 21
v_call: TRBV1
clone_size: .
cdr3_aa: CTSSQDMTFRQGVLGSYGYTF
cdr3_nt: TGCACCAGCAGCCAAGATATGACTTTTCGACAGGGGGTATTAGGTAGCTATGGCTACACCTTC

d_call: .
j_call: TRBJ2-1
cdr3_length: 13
v_call: TRBV10-3
clone_size: .
cdr3_aa: CAISEIKGDEQFF
cdr3_nt: TGTGCCATCAGTGAAATTAAGGGCGATGAGCAGTTCTTC

d_call: .
j_call: TRBJ2-1
cdr3_length: 15
v_call: TRBV10-2
clone_size: .
cdr3_aa: CASSEPGHTYNEQFF
cdr3_nt: TGCGCCAGCAGTGAACCGGGACACACCTACAATGAGCAGTTCTTC

d_call: TRBD1
j_call: TRBJ1-2
cdr3_length: 14
v_call: TRBV7-9
clone_size: once
cdr3_aa: CASSSGQGNYGYTF
cdr3_nt: TGTGCCAGCAGCTCGGGACAGGGCAACTATGGCTACACCTTC

d_call: .
j_call: TRBJ2-1
cdr3_length: 13
v_call: TRBV6-5
clone_size: .
cdr3_aa: CASTRGRNNEQFF
cdr3_nt: TGTGCCAGCACCCGGGGACGAAACAATGAGCAGTTCTTC

d_call: .
j_call: TRBJ2-1
cdr3_length: 13
v_call: TRBV23-1
clone_size: .
cdr3_aa: CASRGAELNEQFF
cdr3_nt: TGCGCCAGCAGGGGCGCGGAACTCAATGAGCAGTTCTTC

d_call: .
j_call: TRBJ2-1
cdr3_length: 13
v_call: TRBV7-2
clone_size: few
cdr3_aa: CASSPPKGGEQFF
cdr3_nt: TGTGCCAGCAGCCCCCCTAAAGGGGGAGAGCAGTTCTTC

d_call: .
j_call: TRBJ2-1
cdr3_length: 13
v_call: TRBV4-3
clone_size: .
cdr3_aa: CASSQETGNEQFF
cdr3_nt: TGCGCCAGCAGCCAAGAAACGGGGAATGAGCAGTTCTTC

d_call: .
j_call: TRBJ2-7
cdr3_length: 14
v_call: TRBV27
clone_size: .
cdr3_aa: CASSSSGYLYEQYF
cdr3_nt: TGTGCCAGCAGTTCAAGCGGGTATTTATACGAGCAGTACTTC

d_call: .
j_call: TRBJ2-3
cdr3_length: 16
v_call: TRBV6-6
clone_size: .
cdr3_aa: CASKKSGRGGADTQYF
cdr3_nt: TGTGCCAGCAAGAAAAGCGGGAGAGGGGGCGCGGATACGCAGTATTTT

d_call: TRBD1
j_call: TRBJ1-1
cdr3_length: 15
v_call: TRBV4-1
clone_size: .
cdr3_aa: CASSRDGQGGTEAFF
cdr3_nt: TGCGCCAGCAGCCGGGATGGACAGGGAGGGACTGAAGCTTTCTTT

d_call: .
j_call: TRBJ1-2
cdr3_length: 14
v_call: TRBV6-5
clone_size: .
cdr3_aa: CASSYDLGRGGYTF
cdr3_nt: TGTGCCAGCAGTTACGACCTGGGGCGCGGAGGCTACACCTTC

d_call: TRBD2
j_call: TRBJ2-1
cdr3_length: 17
v_call: TRBV13
clone_size: .
cdr3_aa: CASSSPWVAGGRNEQFF
cdr3_nt: TGTGCCAGCAGCTCCCCTTGGGTAGCGGGGGGTAGGAATGAGCAGTTCTTC